The clone carrying this T cell receptor (beta chain) was found a few times. Antigen unknown. Mouse germline and gene names are used. The read ends 4 residues early relative to the CDR3; the germline J gene fills the gap. This entry comes from a study of CD8+ T cells in alopecia areata. Findings and caveats of the study: Normal skin's resident alphabeta T cells are also sequenced in scalp samples. TCR sharing was clearer in mice than between patients, perhaps partly owing to patient HLA diversity.

Germline V gene data show CDR1 as SGHSA and CDR2 as FRNQAP. The V gene end was trimmed by 0 bases and the J gene end by 0 bases; junction bases not matched to a gene: 5. The CDR3 is made up of 16 amino acids. RNA, once extracted, was reverse transcribed into cDNA for use as the sequencing template. Profiling relied on immunoSEQ multiplex PCR, and the TCRdb table lists in-frame clones only, not all of them. This repertoire holds about 110,000 clones, and none appear only once. Specimen: lesional skin. J is TRBJ2-7 and V is TRBV16, with TRBD1 identical over 7 bases. This TCR was recovered from a C3H/HeJ mouse with alopecia areata. Strain haplotype at MHC: H2-k. The covered CDR3 bases are TGTGCAAGCAGCTTAGATTTAGGGGACAGCTCCTAT. Residues: CASSLDLGDSSY. In full, the CDR3 reads CASSLDLGDSSYEQYF.